These T cell receptor beta chains were read from a single sample in a study of CD8 T cells in ankylosing spondylitis. One entry per CDR3 protein results from TCRdb running MiXCR on the 5' RACE reads. This sample has roughly 370,000 distinct CDR3 sequences, with 20% to 25% found just once. The sequencing sample was made of blood, either unsorted or a sorted T cell fraction (not recorded which). The receptors come from a male donor with ankylosing spondylitis. The CDR3 runs from the conserved cysteine through the conserved F or W.

J	V	CDR3
TRBJ2-1	TRBV6-2/TRBV6-3	CASSYSGLKQFF
TRBJ2-1	TRBV9	CASSVLAGDVDEQFF
TRBJ2-1	TRBV20-1	CSARPQLRDEQFF
TRBJ2-1	TRBV18	CASSPMGRYNEQFF
TRBJ2-5	TRBV5-1	CASSPVVAGVEETQYF
TRBJ2-1	TRBV12-3/TRBV12-4	CASTPTPRNEQFF
TRBJ2-7	TRBV7-2	CASSLVQSYEQYF
TRBJ1-1	TRBV6-4	CASSVEAANTEAFF
TRBJ2-1	TRBV4-1	CASSQGDTEQFF
TRBJ2-3	TRBV28	CASNPGQKTSTDTQYF
TRBJ2-7	TRBV10-3	CAIASGREGYEQYF
TRBJ2-1	TRBV12-3/TRBV12-4	CASSLPGDGSVNNEQFF
TRBJ2-3	TRBV14	CASSQEWDSFTDTQYF
TRBJ2-7	TRBV7-9	CASSTGLPTYEQYF
TRBJ2-1	TRBV7-3	CASSLIQISNEQFF
TRBJ1-2	TRBV7-2	CASSLRAGNNYGYTF
TRBJ2-1	TRBV7-7	CASSLSSHNEQFF